A single sample gave rise to the 17 T cell receptor beta chains below, sequenced in a study of tumor-infiltrating lymphocytes in primary liver carcinoma. Both blood RNA, taken from unsorted whole blood, and germline DNA were extracted. Researchers generated TCR beta cDNA from about 450 ng of total RNA, relying on a constant-region primer. Slightly modified ARM-PCR with three nested multiplex PCR rounds yielded TCR beta libraries. Each of the first two PCR rounds ran roughly 10 cycles with TRBV1-TRBV30 forward and C-beta reverse primers. MiXCR, run by TCRdb on the multiplex PCR reads, gives a single entry per CDR3 protein. Found here are some 180,000 distinct CDR3 sequences, about 60% of them singletons; the top ten hold approximately 68%. The material sequenced was peripheral blood. These receptors were collected from a man in his forties with primary liver carcinoma and hepatitis B virus infection.

This clonotype was counted a few times. The chain is built from TRBV10-3 and TRBJ1-5; 7 bases are a match to TRBD1. The CDR3 totals 16 residues. Germline trimming cut 3 bases from V and 5 bases from J; bases unmatched to any gene: 10. Germline CDR1 is ENHRY and CDR2 is SYGVKD. The CDR3 coding sequence is TGTGCCATCAGTGATCATCGACAGGGCTTCGATCAGCCCCAGCATTTT. Translating gives CAISDHRQGFDQPQHF.

The V gene is TRBV6-5, the J gene TRBJ2-3, with 9 bases fitting TRBD2. Germline values: CDR1 MNHEY, CDR2 SVGAGI. The CDR3 consists of 17 residues. With V trimmed by 4 bases and J by 5 bases, 13 bases remained unmatched. The CDR3 DNA is TGTGCCAGCAGTTCCAGGAGTAGCGGGAGCAATATAGATACGCAGTATTTT. Translating gives CASSSRSSGSNIDTQYF.

CDR3 residues: CASSQANSAEQYF. The CDR3 DNA is TGTGCCAGCAGCCAGGCCAACTCGGCCGAGCAGTACTTC. The genes are TRBV16 and TRBJ2-7; D gene ambiguous. Germline V CDR1 and CDR2: KGHSY, FQNENV. CDR3 length equals 13 residues. The ends were cut back, 3 bases at V and 6 bases at J, with 12 bases in the middle.

The chain carries TRBV5-4 and TRBJ2-4; D perhaps matches TRBD1 (6 bases). Trimming left V 7 bases short and J 6 bases short, with 14 bases between. This CDR3 contains 13 residues. Germline lookup yields CDR1 SGHNT and CDR2 YYREEE (reference sequence). CDR3 amino acids: CASGTQGTNIQYF. Here the CDR3 DNA reads TGTGCCAGCGGCACCCAGGGGACAAACATTCAGTACTTC.

V usage is TRBV5-4 and J usage is TRBJ2-1; a weak D match, TRBD2 (6 bases). This CDR3 contains 14 residues. The V end lost 2 bases, the J end lost 4 bases, and 10 bases lay between the germline ends. Germline CDR1 and CDR2: SGHNT and YYREEE (reference sequence). The CDR3 DNA reads as TGTGCCAGCAGCTTCGGGAGCTCATACAATGAGCAGTTCTTC. Its protein product is CASSFGSSYNEQFF.

A few counts support this clonotype. The rearrangement uses TRBV12-3 or TRBV12-4 and TRBJ1-1, with D hard to call. The CDR3 runs to 13 residues. V was clipped by 6 bases and J by 4 bases, with 12 bases between them. As DNA, the CDR3 is TGTGCCAGCAGAATTGGGTCCTTCACTGAAGCTTTCTTT. It yields the protein CASRIGSFTEAFF.

The V call is TRBV5-8, the J call TRBJ2-1, with no clear D. CDR1 is SGHTS, CDR2 YDEGEE, per germline. The V end was cut by 3 bases, the J end by 3 bases, with 16 bases between. CDR3 size: 16 residues. The CDR3 loop reads CASSSPISSFYNEQFF. For the CDR3, the DNA is TGTGCCAGCAGCTCTCCTATCTCCTCCTTCTACAATGAGCAGTTCTTC.

The chain is built from TRBV6-1 and TRBJ2-3; no firm D call. Germline V gene lookup returns CDR1 MNHNS and CDR2 SASEGT. The germline V and J ends were trimmed by 8 bases and 7 bases, with 22 bases remaining between them. This CDR3 spans 15 amino acids. The DNA of the CDR3 is TGTGCCAGCCAGAAGGACCCGATCCCGTCACATACGCAGTATTTT. Amino acids: CASQKDPIPSHTQYF.

This chain uses TRBV12-3 or TRBV12-4 with TRBJ2-2; D not resolved. Trimming removed 2 bases from V and 0 bases from J, with 10 bases in between. The CDR3 has 16 amino acids. In DNA form, the CDR3 reads TGTGCCAGCAGTTTAAGGGCGTCGGCGAACACCGGGGAGCTGTTTTTT. Residues: CASSLRASANTGELFF.

Details on this clonotype: Lacking the conserved final phenylalanine or tryptophan, this CDR3 likely reflects a read error. The rearrangement uses TRBV11-1 and TRBJ2-7, with D possibly matching TRBD1 (6 bases). The V end was cut by 1 base, the J end by 2 bases, with 12 bases between. Germline V gene lookup returns CDR1 SGHAT and CDR2 FQDESV (reference sequence). The length of the CDR3 is 15 residues. Written as DNA, the CDR3 is TGTGCCAGCAGCTTAGGGACAGCTTTGGCCTACGAGCAGTACTTA. It encodes CASSLGTALAYEQYL.

The chain has TRBV5-1 and TRBJ2-3; D ambiguous. V was trimmed by 2 bases and J by 0 bases, leaving 16 bases between them. The germline V gene encodes CDR1 SGHRS and CDR2 YFSETQ. CDR3 length equals 17 residues. Written as DNA, the CDR3 is TGCGCCAGCAGCTTAGCCGTGACAACGGACAGCACAGATACGCAGTATTTT. This sequence encodes CASSLAVTTDSTDTQYF.

The chain links TRBV6-5 to TRBJ1-1; D is perhaps TRBD1 (6 bases). Germline V gene lookup returns CDR1 MNHEY and CDR2 SVGAGI. Trimming pared 7 bases from V and 1 base from J, leaving 13 bases between. CDR3 length: 14 amino acids. The CDR3 region is CASIRDTSNTEAFF. The CDR3 DNA reads TGTGCCAGCATCCGGGACACCTCGAACACTGAAGCTTTCTTT.

The chain couples TRBV10-3 to TRBJ1-4, with 7 bases identical to TRBD1. V gave up 5 bases and J gave up 0 bases; unmatched junction bases: 6. This CDR3 is 16 amino acids long. Germline V gene lookup returns CDR1 ENHRY and CDR2 SYGVKD. CDR3 loop: CAISQGQMATNEKLFF. In DNA form, the CDR3 reads TGTGCCATCAGTCAGGGACAGATGGCAACTAATGAAAAACTGTTTTTT.

The chain uses TRBV6-2 or TRBV6-3 and TRBJ2-7, with D tentatively TRBD1 (6 bases). V shed 2 bases and J shed 3 bases, with 14 bases lying between them. The CDR3 contains 15 residues. Germline V gives CDR1 MNHEY, CDR2 SVGEGT. CDR3 DNA sequence: TGTGCCAGCAGTTACATCAGGACAGCGAACTACGAGCAGTACTTC. Amino acids: CASSYIRTANYEQYF.

About this clonotype itself: It may be a read error: a sequence one base away is much more abundant. J is TRBJ2-5 and V is TRBV6-6, with TRBD1 matching 7 bases. CDR3 length equals 17 residues. Germline CDR1 MNHNY, CDR2 SVGAGI (reference sequence). Here the CDR3 DNA reads TGTGCCAGCAGCCACGCATACCGGGACAGCGACCAAGAGACCCAGAACTTC. Encoded protein: CASSHAYRDSDQETQNF.

V and J are TRBV6-1 and TRBJ1-1; possibly TRBD1 for D (5 bases). The germline V gene encodes CDR1 MNHNS and CDR2 SASEGT. There are 13 residues in the CDR3. The V and J ends lost 11 bases and 4 bases respectively, with 17 bases between them. The CDR3 sequence is CAASQLGGTEAFF. The DNA for the CDR3 is TGTGCCGCCTCCCAACTGGGGGGCACTGAAGCTTTCTTT.

The chain uses TRBV12-3 or TRBV12-4 and TRBJ1-1; D uncertain. The length of the CDR3 is 14 residues. The ends were cut back, 6 bases at V and 3 bases at J, with 14 bases in the middle. CDR3 nucleotides: TGTGCCAGCAGACCAAGCAGGTTGTACACTGAAGCTTTCTTT. Its protein product is CASRPSRLYTEAFF.